This record looks at one TCR beta chain sequence and its context. What it recognizes is unknown. Researchers divided each subset's genomic DNA evenly across several immunoSEQ plates. Clones were sequenced by immunoSEQ multiplex PCR, and TCRdb holds only the in-frame ones, with some missing. The sample lists roughly 500,000 clones, about 85% occurring once. Genomic DNA, for the unsorted samples, came from about 90 million PBMCs. This CDR3 contains 12 residues. With V trimmed by 5 bases and J by 8 bases, 3 bases remained unmatched. Germline V gives CDR1 ENHRY, CDR2 SYGVKD. The data stem from a study of shared clonotypes between healthy human individuals. Findings of the study overall: Clonotype sharing among donors was expected to depend on sequencing depth.

Specimen: PBMCs. The chain carries TRBV10-3 and TRBJ1-3; 7 bases match TRBD1. The sequence came from a woman between 35 and 50 years old in good health. Some clones in this sample may be carry-over from other donors' samples. The CDR3 nucleotides are TGTGCCATCAGTAGAGGGGGCTACACCATATATTTT. It specifies CAISRGGYTIYF.